The rows below give T cell receptor beta chains drawn from one sample of a study of PD-1 blockade in classical Hodgkin lymphoma. Sequencing was performed with immunoSEQ multiplex PCR; in TCRdb, only in-frame clones are kept and a portion is missing. The table lists 1,500 to 2,500 clones, approximately 80% of them singletons, with roughly 40% in the top ten. The specimen was CD4+ T cells from blood, collected before the fourth cycle of nivolumab. Receptor source: a human donor with classical Hodgkin lymphoma. The CDR3 runs from the conserved cysteine through the conserved F or W. Fields, in order: clone size, J gene, V gene, D gene, CDR3 protein, CDR3 DNA. The D gene is left open where the match is weak. Size values are once, few and many counts, or a class for expanded clones, and some rows have none.

- TRBJ1-1 TRBV28 TRBD1 CANKRAGGSFTEAFF TGTGCCAACAAGAGGGCAGGGGGTAGTTTCACTGAAGCTTTCTTT
- TRBJ2-3 TRBV6-1 TRBD2 CASSVRLAGGGDTQYF TGTGCCAGCAGTGTACGACTAGCGGGGGGTGGGGATACGCAGTATTTT
- TRBJ1-4 TRBV6-1 TRBD1 CASTRQGTNEKLFF TGTGCCAGCACCCGACAGGGAACCAATGAAAAACTGTTTTTT
- TRBJ1-2 TRBV4-1 TRBD1 CASSQDNRGNYGYTF TGCGCCAGCAGCCAAGATAACAGGGGGAACTATGGCTACACCTTC
once TRBJ2-7 TRBV30 TRBD2 CAWSWAGGEYF TGTGCCTGGAGTTGGGCGGGGGGGGAGTACTTC
- TRBJ1-4 TRBV9 - CASSVGGTLNEKLFF TGTGCCAGCAGCGTAGGCGGAACCCTAAATGAAAAACTGTTTTTT
- TRBJ1-1 TRBV4-2 - CASRNSRRGNRGPGEAFF TGTGCCAGCAGAAACAGCCGGCGGGGAAATCGGGGACCTGGGGAAGCTTTCTTT
- TRBJ1-2 TRBV5-5 - CASSPLGGNYGYTF TGTGCCAGCAGCCCCCTAGGCGGTAACTATGGCTACACCTTC
- TRBJ2-7 TRBV18 TRBD2 CASSPDVGGGYEQYF TGTGCCAGCTCACCCGACGTTGGCGGGGGCTACGAGCAGTACTTC
- TRBJ1-5 TRBV6-5 - CASKEGGNQPQHF TGTGCCAGCAAGGAGGGGGGAAATCAGCCCCAGCATTTT
- TRBJ2-1 TRBV28 - CASKDPGSYNEQFF TGTGCCAGCAAGGACCCCGGCTCCTACAATGAGCAGTTCTTC
few TRBJ1-1 TRBV19 - CASRDWNTEAFF TGTGCCAGTAGGGATTGGAACACTGAAGCTTTCTTT
- TRBJ2-5 TRBV6-6 TRBD2 CASSFGTTRGETQYF TGTGCCAGCAGCTTCGGGACTACCCGCGGGGAGACCCAGTACTTC
- TRBJ1-4 TRBV30 - CAWSQNEKLFF TGTGCCTGGAGCCAAAATGAAAAACTGTTTTTT
- TRBJ2-1 TRBV9 TRBD2 CASSVAGGSGNEQFF TGTGCCAGCAGCGTAGCGGGAGGCAGTGGAAATGAGCAGTTCTTC
- TRBJ2-6 TRBV6-1 - CASRPRRANVLTF TGTGCCAGCAGGCCTAGAAGGGCCAACGTCCTGACTTTC
- TRBJ2-7 TRBV2 TRBD1 CARGTGGSEQYF TGTGCTCGAGGGACAGGGGGCAGCGAGCAGTACTTC
- TRBJ2-1 TRBV19 - CASMGGFWQFF TGTGCCAGTATGGGAGGTTTTTGGCAGTTCTTC
few TRBJ2-7 TRBV30 TRBD1 CAWSFGTGSYEQYF TGTGCCTGGAGCTTTGGGACAGGCTCCTACGAGCAGTACTTC
- TRBJ2-5 TRBV14 - CASSLNWETQYF TGTGCCAGCAGCTTAAACTGGGAGACCCAGTACTTC
- TRBJ1-4 TRBV27 - CASRETGVREKLFF TGTGCCAGCAGGGAGACTGGGGTTAGGGAAAAACTGTTTTTT
- TRBJ2-7 TRBV7-3 - CASSLPNRASSEQYF TGTGCCAGCAGCTTACCCAACAGGGCCTCCTCCGAGCAGTACTTC
- TRBJ2-1 TRBV7-6 - CASSFGQSFGDEQFF TGTGCCAGCAGCTTCGGACAGAGCTTCGGGGATGAGCAGTTCTTC
- TRBJ2-7 TRBV25-1 TRBD2 CASRGTSGYEQYF TGTGCCAGCAGGGGGACTAGCGGCTACGAGCAGTACTTC
- TRBJ1-5 TRBV18 - CASSPGPREDQPQHF TGTGCCAGCTCACCAGGCCCCCGAGAGGATCAGCCCCAGCATTTT
- TRBJ2-1 TRBV5-1 TRBD2 CASSPGLAEYSYNEQFF TGCGCCAGCAGCCCCGGACTAGCGGAGTACTCCTACAATGAGCAGTTCTTC
- TRBJ2-7 TRBV9 - CASSPTASYEQYF TGTGCCAGCAGCCCGACAGCCTCCTACGAGCAGTACTTC